The 6 T cell receptor beta chains listed next were all sequenced from one sample in a study of blood T cell repertoires in COVID-19. TCRdb's copy holds only in-frame clones and misses some; the assay was immunoSEQ multiplex PCR. The sample lists about 250,000 clones, approximately 91% seen once, with about 0.79% in the top ten. Material: peripheral blood. Source of these receptors: a man aged 30 to 39 with COVID-19, enrolled during active disease.

The sample holds one count of this clone. The chain is built from TRBV7-9 and TRBJ2-3, with unresolved D. Germline CDR1 and CDR2: SEHNR and FQNEAQ (reference sequence). This CDR3 is built from 14 residues. Trimming cost V 5 bases and J 2 bases, with 11 bases left between them. The CDR3 sequence: CASSPPLYTDTQYF. CDR3 nucleotide sequence: TGTGCCAGCAGCCCGCCACTTTACACAGATACGCAGTATTTT.

The J gene is TRBJ2-2, the V gene TRBV5-1, with 7 bases fitting TRBD2. The germline CDR1 and CDR2 sequences are SGHRS and YFSETQ. J lost 4 bases, V lost 2 bases, and 2 bases had no gene match. This CDR3 is 14 amino acids long. The CDR3 loop reads CASSLAGFTGELFF. Here the CDR3 DNA reads TGCGCCAGCAGCTTAGCGGGGTTCACCGGGGAGCTGTTTTTT.

The genes are TRBV19 and TRBJ2-4, with 7 bases aligning to TRBD1. V lost 4 bases, J lost 5 bases, and 8 bases stayed unmatched. The CDR3 contains 15 residues. Germline loops: CDR1 LNHDA, CDR2 SQIVND (reference sequence). CDR3 nucleotide sequence: TGTGCCAGTAGTACGACAGGGAGAAAGGAAAACATTCAGTACTTC. Amino acids: CASSTTGRKENIQYF.

This rearrangement joins TRBV4-1 to TRBJ1-3, with TRBD1 matching over 7 bases. Germline CDR1 is MGHRA and CDR2 is YSYEKL. The junction had 5 bases not matched to a gene; V was cut back by 4 bases and J by 2 bases. This CDR3 spans 15 amino acids. CDR3 protein: CASSREQGAGNTIYF. The CDR3 DNA is TGCGCCAGCAGCCGAGAGCAGGGGGCTGGAAACACCATATATTTT.

J is TRBJ1-5 and V is TRBV9, with 8 bases lining up with TRBD1. J was trimmed by 2 bases and V by 4 bases; bases with no gene match: 5. CDR3 length equals 15 residues. Per the germline V gene, CDR1 is SGDLS and CDR2 is YYNGEE. The DNA for the CDR3 is TGTGCCAGCAGCCCTAGGGGACAGGGCAATCAGCCCCAGCATTTT. This encodes CASSPRGQGNQPQHF.

The genes are TRBV18 and TRBJ1-2; D remains unclear. The length of the CDR3 is 14 residues. Germline CDR1 reads KGHSH; CDR2 reads LQKENI. V lost 4 bases, J lost 6 bases, and 15 bases lay in between. CDR3 coding DNA: TGTGCCAGCTCACGCCGCGGGCACGAGGATGGCTACACCTTC. Its translation is CASSRRGHEDGYTF. Full variable domain (rest looked up from reference TRBV18 and TRBJ1-2): NAGVMQNPRHLVRRRGQEARLRCSPMKGHSHVYWYRQLPEEGLKFMVYLQKENIIDESGMPKERFSAEFPKEGPSILRIQQVVRGDSAAYFCASSRRGHEDGYTFGSGTRLTVV.